This T cell receptor (beta chain) was captured in a study of cytotoxic CD8 clonotypes in ibrutinib-treated CLL. Data came from immunoSEQ multiplex PCR; TCRdb stores just in-frame clones and leaves some out. Here the sample spans about 85,000 clones, around 75% being singletons. Per germline, CDR1 LGHNA and CDR2 YNFKEQ. Trimming cost V 0 bases and J 4 bases; bases outside gene matches: 10. The length of the CDR3 is 17 residues. About 2 micrograms of genomic DNA, which was extracted from cryopreserved PBMCs, served as the material used for the TCR beta libraries. The rearrangement uses TRBV4-2 and TRBJ1-2; 8 nucleotides agree with TRBD1. This TCR derives from a human donor with chronic lymphocytic leukemia. The sequences come from PBMCs, collected after 12 months of ibrutinib treatment. DNA for the CDR3: TGTGCCAGCAGCCAAGATTCGGACAGGGCCCCAACCTATGGCTACACCTTC. It translates to CASSQDSDRAPTYGYTF.